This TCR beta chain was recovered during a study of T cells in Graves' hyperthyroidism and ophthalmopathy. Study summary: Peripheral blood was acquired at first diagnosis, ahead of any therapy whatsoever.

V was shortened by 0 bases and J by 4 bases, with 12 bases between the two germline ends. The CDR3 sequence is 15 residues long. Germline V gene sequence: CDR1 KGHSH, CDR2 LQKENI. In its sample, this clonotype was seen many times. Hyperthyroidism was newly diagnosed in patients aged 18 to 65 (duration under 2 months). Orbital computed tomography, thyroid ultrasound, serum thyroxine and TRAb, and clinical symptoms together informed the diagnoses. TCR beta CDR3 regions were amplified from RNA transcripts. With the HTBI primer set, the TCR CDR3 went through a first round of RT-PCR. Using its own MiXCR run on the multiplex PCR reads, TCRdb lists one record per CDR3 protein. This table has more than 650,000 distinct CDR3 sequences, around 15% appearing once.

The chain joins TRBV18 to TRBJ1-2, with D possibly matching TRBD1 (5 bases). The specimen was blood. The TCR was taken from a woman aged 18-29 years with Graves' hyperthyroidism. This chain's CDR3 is CASSPPAGYLYGYTF. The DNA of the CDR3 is TGTGCCAGCTCACCACCGGCAGGGTACCTCTATGGCTACACCTTC.